Below, 20 T cell receptor beta chains from the same sample are listed, as sequenced in a study of vaccination effects on CD4 cells after COVID-19. Sequencing followed a ViraFEST assay step that expanded antigen-specific CD4+ T cells with viral peptide pools. Following a roughly 11-day culture, CD4+ T cells were purified. From March to December 2020, the person had a SARS-CoV-2 infection that was confirmed by PCR. Assay used: immunoSEQ multiplex PCR; TCRdb lists only in-frame clones, some missing. Altogether 42,000 or so clones are present, more than 60% being singletons, with the ten largest covering roughly 30%. No antigens are known for them. The specimen was CD4+ T cells from PBMCs cultured with a peptide pool, collected before COVID-19 vaccination. The receptors shown here come from a human donor who had a prior SARS-CoV-2 infection.

The chain recombines TRBV18 with TRBJ1-1, with D unresolved. This CDR3 region has 14 residues. Germline assignment: CDR1 KGHSH and CDR2 LQKENI. Deletions cut 3 bases from V and 6 bases from J, with 14 bases between. The CDR3 DNA is TGTGCCAGCTCACCCCCGGGAACAAGCGCTGAAGCTTTCTTT. It encodes CASSPPGTSAEAFF.

The chain employs TRBV2 and TRBJ1-2; no clear D gene. The V gene's germline CDR1 is SNHLY and CDR2 FYNNEI. V was pared by 11 bases and J by 7 bases, with 17 bases between. CDR3 size: 12 residues. DNA for the CDR3: TGTGCCCAGGAGCGGTTGGCGGGTGGCTACACCTTC. Amino acid sequence: CAQERLAGGYTF.

The V call is TRBV5-6, the J call TRBJ2-5; TRBD1 aligns across 11 bases. The length of the CDR3 is 14 residues. Germline V gives CDR1 SGHDT, CDR2 YYEEEE. With V trimmed by 3 bases and J by 5 bases, 3 bases remained unmatched. As DNA, the CDR3 is TGTGCCAGCAGCTCCGGACAGGGGGCTGAGACCCAGTACTTC. It codes for CASSSGQGAETQYF. The entire variable domain, with the rest obtained from reference TRBV5-6 and TRBJ2-5, is as follows: DAGVTQSPTHLIKTRGQQVTLRCSPKSGHDTVSWYQQALGQGPQFIFQYYEEEERQRGNFPDRFSGHQFPNYSSELNVNALLLGDSALYLCASSSGQGAETQYFGPGTRLLVL.

This chain connects TRBV2 to TRBJ2-2, with 7 bases matching TRBD1. The length of the CDR3 is 14 residues. J gave up 1 base and V 7 bases, and 3 bases lay outside the gene matches. The germline gives CDR1 SNHLY, CDR2 FYNNEI. As DNA, the CDR3 is TGTGCCAGCAAGGGACAGATGAACACCGGGGAGCTGTTTTTT. The encoded protein is CASKGQMNTGELFF.

The chain joins TRBV11-3 to TRBJ2-5; possible D gene TRBD2, 6 bases. The germline V gene encodes CDR1 SGHNT and CDR2 YENEEA. The CDR3 covers 17 residues. Trimming removed 3 bases from V and 1 base from J, with 18 bases in between. As DNA, the CDR3 is TGTGCCAGCAGCTTTAGAGGAGGGAGCGGAATCCAAGAGACCCAGTACTTC. It is translated as CASSFRGGSGIQETQYF.

This clone was recorded only once. The chain combines TRBV5-1 with TRBJ2-5, with D tentatively TRBD2 (5 bases). CDR1 and CDR2 from the germline V gene are SGHRS and YFSETQ. This CDR3 contains 13 residues. V was shortened by 5 bases and J by 3 bases, with 11 bases between the two germline ends. CDR3 coding DNA: TGCGCCAGCAGGGAGGCACCCAAAGAGACCCAGTACTTC. Translating it yields CASREAPKETQYF.

The chain employs TRBV30 and TRBJ2-1; 10 bases line up with TRBD2. CDR3 length: 15 amino acids. With V trimmed by 4 bases and J by 6 bases, 9 bases remained unmatched. Germline CDR1 reads GTSNPN; CDR2 reads SVGIG (reference sequence). The CDR3 spells CAWTLLAGYFNEQFF. CDR3 nucleotides: TGTGCCTGGACCCTACTAGCGGGGTATTTCAATGAGCAGTTCTTC.

The gene calls are TRBV12-5 and TRBJ2-3, with D possibly TRBD1 on 6 matching bases. The V gene's germline CDR1 is LGHNT and CDR2 FRNRAP. V was cut by 0 bases and J by 2 bases, with 12 bases left in between. The CDR3 has 16 amino acids. CDR3 sequence reads: CASGLVSGDHTDTQYF. For the CDR3, the DNA is TGTGCTAGTGGTTTGGTATCAGGGGACCACACAGATACGCAGTATTTT.

The V call is TRBV11-3, the J call TRBJ1-2; 10 positions agree with TRBD1. The CDR3 extends over 17 amino acids. The V segment lost 5 bases and the J segment 4 bases; nucleotides outside the gene matches: 13. Germline V gene sequence: CDR1 SGHNT, CDR2 YENEEA. CDR3 sequence: CASSLDRGTTQPYGYTF. The DNA for the CDR3 is TGTGCCAGCAGCCTGGACAGGGGGACCACGCAGCCCTATGGCTACACCTTC.

The chain combines TRBV2 with TRBJ2-7; 10 bases agree with TRBD2. V dropped 6 bases and J dropped 9; count of bases not matched to a gene: 8. This CDR3 is built from 13 residues. Germline values: CDR1 SNHLY, CDR2 FYNNEI. As DNA, the CDR3 is TGTGCCAGCAGGGATCAGACTAGCGGGTCGCAGTACTTC. Translating gives CASRDQTSGSQYF. Full variable domain (outside the CDR3, taken from reference TRBV2 and TRBJ2-7): EPEVTQTPSHQVTQMGQEVILRCVPISNHLYFYWYRQILGQKVEFLVSFYNNEISEKSEIFDDQFSVERPDGSNFTLKIRSTKLEDSAMYFCASRDQTSGSQYFGPGTRLTVT.

This chain joins TRBV9 and TRBJ1-5; D uncertain. Trimming pared 4 bases from V and 0 bases from J, leaving 8 bases between. CDR1 is SGDLS, CDR2 YYNGEE, per germline. CDR3 length: 14 residues. CDR3 in amino acids: CASSPAPSNQPQHF. The CDR3 DNA sequence: TGTGCCAGCAGCCCCGCCCCTAGCAATCAGCCCCAGCATTTT.

The chain recombines TRBV6-5 with TRBJ1-2; no firm D call. Per germline, CDR1 MNHEY and CDR2 SVGAGI. The V gene lost 6 bases and the J gene lost 0 bases, with 11 bases spanning the gap. The CDR3 is 14 residues long. The CDR3 loop is CASRGSATNYGYTF. The CDR3 coding sequence is TGTGCCAGCAGGGGTTCGGCCACTAACTATGGCTACACCTTC.

The chain combines TRBV4-1 with TRBJ1-5; D unclear. CDR3 size: 16 residues. Per the germline V gene, CDR1 is MGHRA and CDR2 is YSYEKL. V lost 1 base and J 0 bases, leaving 10 bases between the germline ends. The chain's CDR3 is CASSQASGVSNQPQHF. DNA of the CDR3: TGCGCCAGCAGCCAAGCATCCGGGGTTAGCAATCAGCCCCAGCATTTT.

The rearrangement links TRBV6-1 to TRBJ2-2, with D maybe TRBD1 (7 bases). Trimming pared 4 bases from V and 1 base from J, leaving 19 bases between. The germline gives CDR1 MNHNS, CDR2 SASEGT. The CDR3 consists of 18 residues. As DNA, the CDR3 is TGTGCCAGCAGTGGGAGGGGACAGCGGCCCTTGAACACCGGGGAGCTGTTTTTT. Translation: CASSGRGQRPLNTGELFF.

This chain connects TRBV19 to TRBJ1-5; D might be TRBD1 (5 bases). This CDR3 spans 17 amino acids. Germline V lookup: CDR1 LNHDA, CDR2 SQIVND (reference sequence). The ends were cut back, 5 bases at V and 6 bases at J, with 23 bases in the middle. CDR3 residues: CASSRRHRGALSQPQHF. The CDR3 DNA follows: TGTGCCAGTAGTCGCCGCCACCGGGGCGCCTTATCTCAGCCCCAGCATTTT.

This chain joins TRBV10-3 and TRBJ2-2; no definite D call. Germline lookup yields CDR1 ENHRY and CDR2 SYGVKD. The V end lost 4 bases, the J end lost 6 bases, and 12 bases lay between the germline ends. This CDR3 spans 14 amino acids. The CDR3 coding sequence is TGTGCCATCAGTGCTATACAGCTATCCGGGGAGCTGTTTTTT. As protein: CAISAIQLSGELFF.

The rearrangement uses TRBV5-4 and TRBJ2-1; 7 nucleotides align to TRBD1. The germline V gene has CDR1 SGHNT and CDR2 YYREEE (reference sequence). This CDR3 contains 16 residues. The ends lost 5 bases at V and 9 bases at J; junction bases unmatched: 17. The chain's CDR3 is CASSSRQGSPLGEQFF. Written as DNA, the CDR3 is TGTGCCAGCAGTTCCAGACAGGGATCCCCCCTGGGTGAGCAGTTCTTC.

This clone came up once. The V gene is TRBV12-3 or TRBV12-4, the J gene TRBJ1-1, with 7 bases aligning to TRBD1. This CDR3 has 13 amino acids. The ends lost 6 bases at V and 1 base at J; junction bases unmatched: 2. The CDR3 here is CASRGQPNTEAFF. CDR3 nucleotides: TGTGCCAGCAGGGGACAGCCGAACACTGAAGCTTTCTTT.

The chain joins TRBV6-4 to TRBJ1-6; 11 positions agree with TRBD1. V lost 3 bases and J lost 3; bases outside the gene matches: 1. This CDR3 spans 16 amino acids. The V gene's germline CDR1 is MRHNA and CDR2 SNTAGT. In DNA, the CDR3 is TGTGCCAGCAGTGAGGGGACAGGGGGCTATAATTCACCCCTCCACTTT. Translated, it gives CASSEGTGGYNSPLHF.

This clone was found a few times. The chain couples TRBV7-3 to TRBJ2-7, with 8 bases identical to TRBD1. V was clipped by 5 bases and J by 9 bases; unmatched bases: 12. The germline V gene has CDR1 SGHTA and CDR2 FQGTGA. The CDR3 extends over 14 amino acids. CDR3 region: CASSATGTGGLQYF. The DNA for the CDR3 is TGTGCCAGCAGCGCCACCGGGACAGGAGGTTTGCAGTACTTC.